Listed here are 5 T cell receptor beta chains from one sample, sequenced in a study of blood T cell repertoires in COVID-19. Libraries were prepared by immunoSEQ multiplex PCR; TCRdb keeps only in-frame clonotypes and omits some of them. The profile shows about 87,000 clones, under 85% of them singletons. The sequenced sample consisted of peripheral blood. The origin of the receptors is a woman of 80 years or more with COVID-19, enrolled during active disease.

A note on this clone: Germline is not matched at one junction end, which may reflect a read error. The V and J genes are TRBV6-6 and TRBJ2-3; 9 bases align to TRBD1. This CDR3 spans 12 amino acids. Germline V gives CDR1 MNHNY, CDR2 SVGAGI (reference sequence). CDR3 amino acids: CASSYDTGTGWF. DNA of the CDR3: TGTGCCAGCAGTTACGACACCGGGACAGGGTGGTTT.

The CDR3 spells CASSQTSRGAGLADTQYF. CDR3 coding DNA: TGTGCCAGCAGCCAAACATCCCGGGGGGCCGGCTTGGCAGATACGCAGTATTTT. This chain connects TRBV3-1 (or the pseudogene TRBV3-2) to TRBJ2-3; possible D gene TRBD2, 7 bases. Germline V CDR1 and CDR2: LGHDT, YNNKEL (reference sequence). The V end was cut by 2 bases, the J end by 4 bases, with 22 bases between. The CDR3 has 18 amino acids.

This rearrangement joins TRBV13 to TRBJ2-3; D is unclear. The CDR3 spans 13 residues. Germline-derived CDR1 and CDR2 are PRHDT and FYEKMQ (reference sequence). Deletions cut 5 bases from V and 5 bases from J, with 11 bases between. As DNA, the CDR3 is TGTGCCAGCAGCCACCACTCGCGAGATACGCAGTATTTT. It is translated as CASSHHSRDTQYF. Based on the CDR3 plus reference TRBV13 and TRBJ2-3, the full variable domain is AAGVIQSPRHLIKEKRETATLKCYPIPRHDTVYWYQQGPGQDPQFLISFYEKMQSDKGSIPDRFSAQQFSDYHSELNMSSLELGDSALYFCASSHHSRDTQYFGPGTRLTVL.

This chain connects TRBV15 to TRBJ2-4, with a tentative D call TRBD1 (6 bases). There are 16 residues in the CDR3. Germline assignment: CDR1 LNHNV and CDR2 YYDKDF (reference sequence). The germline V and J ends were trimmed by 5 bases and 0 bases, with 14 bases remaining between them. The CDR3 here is CATSQGQLIAKNIQYF. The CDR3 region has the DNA TGTGCCACCAGCCAAGGACAGCTGATAGCCAAAAACATTCAGTACTTC.

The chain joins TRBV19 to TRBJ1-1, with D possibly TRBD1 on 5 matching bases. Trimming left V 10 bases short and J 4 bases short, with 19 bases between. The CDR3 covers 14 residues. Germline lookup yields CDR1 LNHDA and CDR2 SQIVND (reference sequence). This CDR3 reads CATRLGQGSTEAFF. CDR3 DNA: TGTGCCACCCGCCTCGGGCAGGGTAGCACTGAAGCTTTCTTT.